Shown below are 22 T cell receptor beta chains from a single sample sequenced in a study of blood T cell repertoires in COVID-19. This table comes from immunoSEQ multiplex PCR, and its TCRdb copy is limited to in-frame clones, with some not included. Among around 150,000 clones listed, 65% to 90% were seen once. Sequencing was done on a sample of peripheral blood. Receptor source: a man aged 70 or older with acute or convalescent COVID-19.

The chain couples TRBV30 to TRBJ2-7; no clear D. The V gene lost 3 bases and the J gene lost 1 base, with 7 bases spanning the gap. The CDR3 is 12 residues long. CDR1 is GTSNPN, CDR2 SVGIG, per germline (reference sequence). The CDR3: CAWSRDSYEQYF. For the CDR3, the DNA is TGTGCCTGGAGCCGCGATTCCTACGAGCAGTACTTC. The whole variable domain, filled in from reference TRBV30 and TRBJ2-7, reads SQTIHQWPATLVQPVGSPLSLECTVEGTSNPNLYWYRQAAGRGLQLLFYSVGIGQISSEVPQNLSASRPQDRQFILSSKKLLLSDSGFYLCAWSRDSYEQYFGPGTRLTVT.

The gene calls are TRBV21-1 and TRBJ1-2; TRBD1, the table's D call, lacks a check against the DNA. TRBV21-1 is tagged as a pseudogene. This CDR3 has 15 residues. CDR3 DNA: TGTGCCAGCAGCCCTCCGGGACAACCAAACTATGGCTACACCTTC. Translation gives CASSPPGQPNYGYTF.

The CDR3 DNA reads as TGCGCCAGCAGCTTAGACATAAACACCGGGGAGCTGTTTTTT. It is translated as CASSLDINTGELFF. The chain combines TRBV5-1 with TRBJ2-2; the D is unclear. The germline V gene has CDR1 SGHRS and CDR2 YFSETQ. V lost 2 bases and J 2 bases, leaving 7 bases between the germline ends. The CDR3 totals 14 residues.

This clone was observed a handful of times. Other nucleotide sequences in the sample specify the same CDR3. The CDR3 loop reads CASSLAGSYEQYF. CDR3 sequence (DNA): TGTGCCAGCAGCTTAGCTGGCTCTTACGAGCAGTACTTC. The genes are TRBV7-9 and TRBJ2-7; D not resolved. Germline V gene sequence: CDR1 SEHNR, CDR2 FQNEAQ (reference sequence). V was trimmed by 0 bases and J by 4 bases, leaving 7 bases between them. The CDR3 runs to 13 residues. Filled out from reference TRBV7-9 and TRBJ2-7, the complete variable domain reads DTGVSQNPRHKITKRGQNVTFRCDPISEHNRLYWYRQTLGQGPEFLTYFQNEAQLEKSRLLSDRFSAERPKGSFSTLEIQRTEQGDSAMYLCASSLAGSYEQYFGPGTRLTVT.

The rearrangement links TRBV28 to TRBJ1-5; a possible D gene is TRBD1 (5 bases). The CDR3 loop spans 14 amino acids. With 6 bases removed from V and 2 bases from J, the gap between germline ends came to 11 bases. Germline lookup yields CDR1 MDHEN and CDR2 SYDVKM. CDR3 amino acids: CASRAGYRNQPQHF. The DNA for the CDR3 is TGTGCCAGCAGGGCAGGGTATCGCAATCAGCCCCAGCATTTT. Together with reference TRBV28 and TRBJ1-5, the CDR3 gives the full variable domain: DVKVTQSSRYLVKRTGEKVFLECVQDMDHENMFWYRQDPGLGLRLIYFSYDVKMKEKGDIPEGYSVSREKKERFSLILESASTNQTSMYLCASRAGYRNQPQHFGDGTRLSIL.

This rearrangement joins TRBV7-2 to TRBJ1-2; possibly TRBD1 for D (6 bases). With 5 bases removed from V and 13 bases from J, the gap between germline ends came to 14 bases. The germline CDR1 and CDR2 sequences are SGHTA and FQGNSA. The CDR3 totals 11 residues. CDR3 in DNA: TGTGCCAGCAGCCTACAGGGCCGCTCCACCTTC. Protein product: CASSLQGRSTF. Variable domain in full (rest from reference TRBV7-2 and TRBJ1-2): GAGVSQSPSNKVTEKGKDVELRCDPISGHTALYWYRQSLGQGLEFLIYFQGNSAPDKSGLPSDRFSAERTGGSVSTLTIQRTQQEDSAVYLCASSLQGRSTFGSGTRLTVV.

The chain couples TRBV6-6 to TRBJ2-2; 9 positions agree with TRBD1. The CDR3 sequence is 17 residues long. The trim removed 5 bases at V and 6 bases at J, leaving 13 bases unmatched. Looked up from germline, CDR1 is MNHNY and CDR2 is SVGAGI (reference sequence). CDR3 region: CASSPPGTGKGAGELFF. The CDR3 DNA follows: TGTGCCAGCAGTCCTCCCGGGACAGGGAAAGGGGCCGGGGAGCTGTTTTTT.

The chain combines TRBV7-9 with TRBJ1-1; D unresolved. The CDR3 extends over 15 amino acids. Germline values: CDR1 SEHNR, CDR2 FQNEAQ (reference sequence). V lost 1 base and J lost 0, with 9 bases in between. The CDR3 here is CASSLESVMNTEAFF. In DNA, the CDR3 is TGTGCCAGCAGCTTAGAATCAGTTATGAACACTGAAGCTTTCTTT.

V and J are TRBV4-3 and TRBJ2-2; weak D call: TRBD2 (7 bases). Trimming stripped 0 bases from V and 4 bases from J, with 21 bases between. The CDR3 runs to 19 residues. From germline, CDR1 is LGHNA and CDR2 YSLEER. In DNA form, the CDR3 reads TGCGCCAGCAGCCAAGATTGGGGGGGGCGGCTCGAGGGCACCGGGGAGCTGTTTTTT. It encodes CASSQDWGGRLEGTGELFF.

V is TRBV5-6 and J is TRBJ2-2; 13 bases line up with TRBD2. V lost 4 bases to trimming and J lost 4 bases; unmatched junction nucleotides: 7. Germline CDR1 is SGHDT and CDR2 is YYEEEE. CDR3 length: 17 residues. This CDR3 reads CASSKPGLAGVTGELFF. The CDR3 DNA reads as TGTGCCAGCAGCAAGCCCGGACTAGCGGGAGTCACCGGGGAGCTGTTTTTT.

This rearrangement joins TRBV2 to TRBJ1-5, with a possible D match to TRBD1 (5 bases). The CDR3 has 18 amino acids. Trimming removed 3 bases from V and 0 bases from J, with 18 bases in between. Germline values: CDR1 SNHLY, CDR2 FYNNEI. The DNA of the CDR3 is TGTGCCAGCAGTGAGGGCCCTCAGGACACATATAGCAATCAGCCCCAGCATTTT. Protein: CASSEGPQDTYSNQPQHF. The whole variable domain, filled in from reference TRBV2 and TRBJ1-5, reads EPEVTQTPSHQVTQMGQEVILRCVPISNHLYFYWYRQILGQKVEFLVSFYNNEISEKSEIFDDQFSVERPDGSNFTLKIRSTKLEDSAMYFCASSEGPQDTYSNQPQHFGDGTRLSIL.

The chain joins TRBV28 to TRBJ1-1, with D possibly TRBD1 on 5 matching bases. Germline V gene sequence: CDR1 MDHEN, CDR2 SYDVKM. Trimming took off 7 bases at V and 0 bases at J, with 15 bases between the two ends. CDR3 length equals 15 residues. The CDR3 nucleotides read TGTGCCAGCACCCAACCAGGGCGGCTGAACACTGAAGCTTTCTTT. It codes for CASTQPGRLNTEAFF.

The chain has TRBV4-1 and TRBJ1-4; 11 nucleotides line up with TRBD1. Trimming took 1 base from V and 7 from J; bases not matched to a gene: 8. Germline CDR1 MGHRA, CDR2 YSYEKL. The CDR3 loop spans 17 amino acids. CDR3 sequence: CASSQVSRTGGGEKLFF. CDR3 nucleotides: TGCGCCAGCAGCCAAGTGTCCCGGACAGGGGGCGGTGAAAAACTGTTTTTT.

The CDR3 reads CASSRGLAGKETQYF. The CDR3, as DNA: TGTGCCAGCAGCCGGGGACTAGCGGGAAAAGAGACCCAGTACTTC. The genes are TRBV11-2 and TRBJ2-5; 13 bases map to TRBD2. The germline V gene encodes CDR1 SGHAT and CDR2 FQNNGV. V lost 5 bases and J lost 3; bases outside the gene matches: 3. The CDR3 runs to 15 residues.

The genes are TRBV11-3 and TRBJ2-3; 10 bases fit TRBD2. CDR3 length: 13 amino acids. Germline CDR1 SGHNT, CDR2 YENEEA. After removal of 6 bases from V and 3 bases from J, the junction contained 0 bases not matched to a gene. Here the CDR3 reads CASRLAGTDTQYF. CDR3 nucleotides: TGTGCCAGCAGACTAGCGGGAACAGATACGCAGTATTTT.

The chain combines TRBV18 with TRBJ1-1; D gene unclear. Trimming shortened V by 1 base and J by 2 bases, and 5 bases separated the two germline ends. CDR1 and CDR2 (germline): KGHSH, LQKENI. This CDR3 contains 13 residues. Here the CDR3 DNA reads TGTGCCAGCTCACCACTTACAAACACTGAAGCTTTCTTT. It translates to CASSPLTNTEAFF.

A few counts support this clone. Other DNA sequences from this sample encode an identical CDR3 as well. The rearrangement uses TRBV5-6 and TRBJ1-1; D might be TRBD1 (5 bases). The CDR3 runs 14 residues. V was clipped by 0 bases and J by 1 base, with 7 bases between them. Per the germline V gene, CDR1 is SGHDT and CDR2 is YYEEEE. CDR3 in DNA: TGTGCCAGCAGCTTGGGACAGAAGAACACTGAAGCTTTCTTT. Translation: CASSLGQKNTEAFF.

This clone was counted a single time. V usage is TRBV7-9 and J usage is TRBJ2-7, with 7 bases lining up with TRBD1. This CDR3 comprises 12 residues. V dropped 6 bases and J dropped 6; count of bases not matched to a gene: 5. Looked up from germline, CDR1 is SEHNR and CDR2 is FQNEAQ (reference sequence). The CDR3 loop is CASSQQGSEQYF. As DNA, the CDR3 is TGTGCCAGCAGTCAACAGGGGTCCGAGCAGTACTTC.

This chain links TRBV9 with TRBJ2-1, with 11 bases fitting TRBD2. J lost 5 bases, V lost 4 bases, and 8 bases had no gene match. Germline V gene lookup returns CDR1 SGDLS and CDR2 YYNGEE. CDR3 length: 16 amino acids. Written as DNA, the CDR3 is TGTGCCAGCAGCTACTCCGGGACTAGCGGTGACAATGAGCAGTTCTTC. This gives the protein CASSYSGTSGDNEQFF.

There are a few counts of this clone. The germline gene is not matched at one end of the junction; a read error may be the cause. This chain joins TRBV7-7 and TRBJ2-5; D remains unclear. The CDR3 extends over 13 amino acids. The V gene's germline CDR1 is SSHAT and CDR2 FNYEAQ (reference sequence). DNA for the CDR3: TGTGCTAGCAGCTTAAATTGGCGGGAGACCCAGTACTTC. Its protein is CASSLNWRETQYF.

The rearrangement uses TRBV29-1 and TRBJ2-1; D might be TRBD1 (5 bases). This CDR3 contains 14 residues. Trimming took off 6 bases at V and 1 base at J, with 13 bases between the two ends. Looked up from germline, CDR1 is SQVTM and CDR2 is ANQGSEA. The CDR3 protein is CSVLRDGSYNEQFF. In DNA form, the CDR3 reads TGCAGCGTCCTCAGGGATGGATCCTACAATGAGCAGTTCTTC.

The chain couples TRBV6-5 to TRBJ1-3; 8 bases match TRBD1. Trimming at V came to 6 bases and at J to 4 bases, leaving 8 bases not matched to a gene. Germline CDR1 MNHEY, CDR2 SVGAGI. CDR3 length: 15 amino acids. Here the CDR3 reads CASRGDRGAGNTIYF. CDR3 coding DNA: TGTGCCAGCAGAGGCGACAGGGGTGCGGGAAACACCATATATTTT.